A selection of T cell receptor beta chains follows, all from one sample in a study of cytomegalovirus exposure and HLA in healthy donors. Here immunoSEQ multiplex PCR was the method, and the copy in TCRdb shows in-frame clones only, minus some. The sample has roughly 100,000 clones, roughly three quarters seen once. Sequencing was carried out using PBMCs. Receptors were obtained from a man aged 35-49 years in good health and CMV-seronegative. CDR3s include the opening cysteine and the closing phenylalanine or tryptophan. The D gene is left open where the match is weak. Expanded clones are given a class, and other clones once, few, many or no size at all.

>TRBV29-1|TRBJ2-7|few|.
CSVEDGQNYEQYF
TGCAGCGTTGAAGATGGACAGAACTACGAGCAGTACTTC
>TRBV7-9|TRBJ1-2|few|TRBD1
CASSVNGQGGYGYTF
TGTGCCAGCAGCGTTAATGGACAGGGCGGGTATGGCTACACCTTC
>TRBV6-5|TRBJ1-2|.|.
CASSYGAGDRYGYTF
TGTGCCAGCAGTTACGGGGCAGGGGATCGCTATGGCTACACCTTC
>TRBV18|TRBJ1-1|.|.
CASSRAGGLDTEAFF
TGTGCCAGCTCACGGGCGGGGGGCCTCGACACTGAAGCTTTCTTT
>TRBV7-9|TRBJ2-7|.|TRBD2
CASTAKREPEEQYF
TGTGCCAGCACTGCCAAGCGGGAGCCAGAAGAGCAGTACTTC
>TRBV19|TRBJ1-1|.|TRBD1
CASSSPPGTVGNTEAFF
TGTGCCAGTAGTTCACCTCCCGGGACAGTCGGGAACACTGAAGCTTTCTTT
>TRBV21-1|TRBJ2-7|once|.
CASSVSYRVYEQYF
TGTGCCAGCAGCGTCTCGTACAGGGTCTACGAGCAGTACTTC
>TRBV7-9|TRBJ2-7|.|TRBD1
CASRLDPGQGAYEQYF
TGTGCCAGCAGATTAGACCCGGGACAGGGCGCTTACGAGCAGTACTTC
>TRBV7-2|TRBJ1-1|.|.
CASSPEGGGTEAFF
TGTGCCAGCAGTCCAGAGGGGGGAGGGACTGAAGCTTTCTTT
>TRBV15|TRBJ2-7|few|.
CATSLTRMYEQYF
TGTGCCACCAGCCTGACTAGAATGTACGAGCAGTACTTC
>TRBV27|TRBJ2-5|few|TRBD2
CASSSRTSGVLLGTQYF
TGTGCCAGCAGTTCCCGGACTAGCGGGGTCCTACTAGGGACCCAGTACTTC
>TRBV11-3|TRBJ2-7|.|.
CASSLRWAGHEQYF
TGTGCCAGCAGCCTCCGCTGGGCGGGCCACGAGCAGTACTTC
>TRBV7-2|TRBJ1-4|.|TRBD1
CASSLFKGAGNEKLFF
TGTGCCAGCAGCTTATTCAAGGGGGCGGGTAATGAAAAACTGTTTTTT
>TRBV7-8|TRBJ2-7|once|.
CASSIHVGDSYEQYF
TGTGCCAGCAGCATACATGTAGGGGACTCCTACGAGCAGTACTTC
>TRBV6-5|TRBJ1-1|.|.
CASSPTAMNTEAFF
TGTGCCAGCAGTCCGACAGCCATGAACACTGAAGCTTTCTTT
>TRBV27|TRBJ2-3|.|TRBD2
CASSWTGGDTQYF
TGTGCCAGCAGTTGGACGGGGGGGGATACGCAGTATTTT
>TRBV19|TRBJ2-3|.|TRBD2
CASSIGDYNTDTQYF
TGTGCCAGTAGTATAGGGGACTATAACACAGATACGCAGTATTTT
>TRBV9|TRBJ2-1|.|TRBD2
CASSVEAGANEQFF
TGTGCCAGCAGCGTAGAGGCGGGAGCGAATGAGCAGTTCTTC
>TRBV4-1|TRBJ2-1|.|.
CASSEGRNEQFF
TGCGCCAGCAGCGAAGGGAGGAATGAGCAGTTCTTC
>TRBV4-1|TRBJ1-1|few|.
CASSQVAGVEAEAFF
TGCGCCAGCAGCCAAGTGGCAGGGGTTGAGGCTGAAGCTTTCTTT
>TRBV4-1|TRBJ1-2|.|.
CASSQESKGLGGYTF
TGCGCCAGCAGCCAAGAAAGTAAGGGGTTGGGTGGCTACACCTTC
>TRBV11-3|TRBJ1-2|.|.
CASSSRAGSNYGYTF
TGTGCCAGCAGCTCTAGGGCAGGGTCTAACTATGGCTACACCTTC
>TRBV4-3|TRBJ2-2|.|TRBD2
CASSQDKVAGGPGTGELFF
TGCGCCAGCAGCCAAGATAAGGTAGCGGGGGGGCCGGGCACCGGGGAGCTGTTTTTT
>TRBV29-1|TRBJ2-5|.|TRBD2
CSVERGLAGPQETLYF
TGCAGCGTTGAGCGGGGGCTAGCGGGCCCACAAGAGACCCTGTACTTC
>TRBV7-6|TRBJ1-1|.|TRBD1
CASSLAGGYAWNTEAFF
TGTGCCAGCAGCTTAGCAGGGGGCTATGCGTGGAACACTGAAGCTTTCTTT
>TRBV15|TRBJ2-7|.|TRBD2
CATSRDRGGYEQYF
TGTGCCACCAGCAGAGATCGGGGGGGGTACGAGCAGTACTTC
>TRBV10-1|TRBJ1-1|.|.
CASSENNREAFF
TGCGCCAGCAGTGAGAACAACAGGGAAGCTTTCTTT
>TRBV6-5|TRBJ1-2|.|.
CASSTQGNGYTF
TGTGCCAGCAGTACTCAGGGAAATGGCTACACCTTC
>TRBV28|TRBJ2-7|.|.
CASSPRDYEQYF
TGTGCCAGCAGCCCCAGGGACTACGAGCAGTACTTC
>TRBV7-9|TRBJ2-7|.|TRBD1
CASSHKQGKVDEQYF
TGTGCCAGCAGTCATAAACAGGGGAAGGTCGACGAGCAGTACTTC
>TRBV5-1|TRBJ2-3|.|.
CASSLTGPSTDTQYF
TGCGCCAGCAGCTTGACTGGGCCGAGCACAGATACGCAGTATTTT
>TRBV7-7|TRBJ2-5|.|TRBD2
CATRRPGGAQETQYF
TGTGCTACCCGACGCCCCGGGGGGGCGCAAGAGACCCAGTACTTC
>TRBV11-3|TRBJ2-5|.|TRBD2
CASSWAERGQETQYF
TGTGCCAGCAGCTGGGCGGAGCGGGGACAAGAGACCCAGTACTTC
>TRBV18|TRBJ2-5|.|.
CASSPPGVGQETQYF
TGTGCCAGCTCACCTCCGGGGGTGGGCCAAGAGACCCAGTACTTC
>TRBV6-5|TRBJ1-1|.|.
CASSYLGTNTEAFF
TGTGCCAGCAGTTACCTGGGCACAAACACTGAAGCTTTCTTT
>TRBV6-7|TRBJ2-5|few|TRBD1
CASSYPCSDREQETQYF
TGTGCCAGCAGTTACCCGTGTTCGGACAGGGAGCAAGAGACCCAGTACTTC
>TRBV13|TRBJ2-7|.|TRBD2
CASSPTSGSIYEQYF
TGTGCCAGCAGCCCCACTAGCGGGAGTATTTACGAGCAGTACTTC
>TRBV4-1|TRBJ2-7|.|.
CASSLILGRAAYEQYF
TGCGCCAGCAGCCTAATACTGGGCAGGGCGGCCTACGAGCAGTACTTC
>TRBV7-9|TRBJ2-3|few|.
CASSHTDTQYF
TGTGCCAGCAGCCACACAGATACGCAGTATTTT
>TRBV9|TRBJ1-3|.|.
CASSVEGGPGNTIYF
TGTGCCAGCAGCGTAGAAGGAGGGCCTGGAAACACCATATATTTT